A selection of T cell receptor beta chains follows, all from one sample in a study of cytomegalovirus exposure and HLA in healthy donors. Libraries were prepared by immunoSEQ multiplex PCR; TCRdb keeps only in-frame clonotypes and omits some of them. This sample carries 130,000 to 150,000 clones, 70% to 80% of them seen once, and the ten largest clones take approximately 5%. What was sequenced was PBMCs. The receptors originated from a woman aged 50 to 60 in good health and CMV-seronegative. CDR3s include the opening cysteine and the closing phenylalanine or tryptophan. The D gene is left open where the match is weak. Clone size is shown for a subset of rows, as once, few, many or a class of expanded clone.

clone size: NA
J gene: TRBJ2-2
D gene: NA
V gene: TRBV6-5
CDR3 DNA: TGTGCCAGCAGTTACTCGAAACAGCACACCGGGGAGCTGTTTTTT
CDR3 protein: CASSYSKQHTGELFF

clone size: once
J gene: TRBJ1-1
D gene: TRBD1
V gene: TRBV2
CDR3 DNA: TGTGCCAGCAGCCGGGACAGGGTGGACACTGAAGCTTTCTTT
CDR3 protein: CASSRDRVDTEAFF

clone size: NA
J gene: TRBJ1-4
D gene: NA
V gene: TRBV11-2
CDR3 DNA: TGTGCCAGCAGCTTAGATGGAGGATATAATGAAAAACTGTTTTTT
CDR3 protein: CASSLDGGYNEKLFF

clone size: NA
J gene: TRBJ2-7
D gene: TRBD2
V gene: TRBV6-1
CDR3 DNA: TGTGCCAGCAGTGTGGGGACTAGCTACGAGCAGTACTTC
CDR3 protein: CASSVGTSYEQYF

clone size: NA
J gene: TRBJ1-2
D gene: NA
V gene: TRBV5-5
CDR3 DNA: TGTGCCAGCAGCTTGGGCGACAAGGGCGGGTATGGCTACACCTTC
CDR3 protein: CASSLGDKGGYGYTF

clone size: NA
J gene: TRBJ1-2
D gene: TRBD1
V gene: TRBV6-1
CDR3 DNA: TGTGCCAGCAGTGGCGGTGACAGGGGTGGCTACACCTTC
CDR3 protein: CASSGGDRGGYTF

clone size: few
J gene: TRBJ1-5
D gene: NA
V gene: TRBV19
CDR3 DNA: TGTGCCAGTAGTTCCGGGACGGGGTTTAGGGGGTTGAATCAGCCCCAGCATTTT
CDR3 protein: CASSSGTGFRGLNQPQHF

clone size: NA
J gene: TRBJ1-6
D gene: NA
V gene: TRBV5-4
CDR3 DNA: TGTGCCAGCAGCTCCAGGGTCAATAATTCACCCCTCCACTTT
CDR3 protein: CASSSRVNNSPLHF

clone size: few
J gene: TRBJ1-3
D gene: NA
V gene: TRBV7-6
CDR3 DNA: TGTGCCAGCAGCCCGGACACCTTCTCTGGAAACACCATATATTTT
CDR3 protein: CASSPDTFSGNTIYF

clone size: NA
J gene: TRBJ1-1
D gene: TRBD1
V gene: TRBV13
CDR3 DNA: TGTGCCAGCGGGAAAGGGGGCGCGGACACTGAAGCTTTCTTT
CDR3 protein: CASGKGGADTEAFF

clone size: NA
J gene: TRBJ2-1
D gene: NA
V gene: TRBV6-5
CDR3 DNA: TGTGCCAGCAGCCAAATGGCTGGTGAGCAGTTCTTC
CDR3 protein: CASSQMAGEQFF

clone size: NA
J gene: TRBJ1-1
D gene: NA
V gene: TRBV18
CDR3 DNA: TGTGCCAGCTCTAAGGGAGGAGAGGGCACTGAAGCTTTCTTT
CDR3 protein: CASSKGGEGTEAFF

clone size: NA
J gene: TRBJ1-5
D gene: NA
V gene: TRBV7-8
CDR3 DNA: TGTGCCAGCAGCCGTCAGGGTACGGGAGTTGGCAATCAGCCCCAGCATTTT
CDR3 protein: CASSRQGTGVGNQPQHF

clone size: NA
J gene: TRBJ1-2
D gene: TRBD1
V gene: TRBV27
CDR3 DNA: TGTGCCACCTGGACAGGGGGCGGCTACACCTTC
CDR3 protein: CATWTGGGYTF

clone size: NA
J gene: TRBJ2-1
D gene: TRBD2
V gene: TRBV19
CDR3 DNA: TGTGCCAGTAGACAGGGACTAGCGGCTTCCTACAATGAGCAGTTCTTC
CDR3 protein: CASRQGLAASYNEQFF

clone size: NA
J gene: TRBJ2-7
D gene: TRBD2
V gene: TRBV11-3
CDR3 DNA: TGTGCCAGCAGCTCCGGGACTAGGGCCCCCTACGAGCAGTACTTC
CDR3 protein: CASSSGTRAPYEQYF

clone size: NA
J gene: TRBJ2-3
D gene: TRBD1
V gene: TRBV5-1
CDR3 DNA: TGCGCCAGCAGCTTGGAAGACAGGGGGAAGACAGATACGCAGTATTTT
CDR3 protein: CASSLEDRGKTDTQYF

clone size: NA
J gene: TRBJ2-6
D gene: NA
V gene: TRBV6-5
CDR3 DNA: TGTGCCAGCAGTGGAGGGACAGATGGGGCCAACGTCCTGACTTTC
CDR3 protein: CASSGGTDGANVLTF

clone size: few
J gene: TRBJ1-5
D gene: TRBD1
V gene: TRBV5-6
CDR3 DNA: TGTGCCAGCAGCTTTACAGGGGGTAGCAATCAGCCCCAGCATTTT
CDR3 protein: CASSFTGGSNQPQHF

clone size: NA
J gene: TRBJ2-4
D gene: NA
V gene: TRBV4-3
CDR3 DNA: TGCGCCAGCAGCCAAGCCTACAGGGCTGGCCGGGGAAACATTCAGTACTTC
CDR3 protein: CASSQAYRAGRGNIQYF

clone size: once
J gene: TRBJ2-5
D gene: TRBD2
V gene: TRBV4-2
CDR3 DNA: TGTGCCAGCAGCCATACTAGCGGGGGGGCACAAGAGACCCAGTACTTC
CDR3 protein: CASSHTSGGAQETQYF

clone size: once
J gene: TRBJ1-4
D gene: TRBD1
V gene: TRBV7-9
CDR3 DNA: TGTGCCAGCAGCTTCCGGGACAGTAATGAAAAACTGTTTTTT
CDR3 protein: CASSFRDSNEKLFF

clone size: NA
J gene: TRBJ2-2
D gene: NA
V gene: TRBV5-4
CDR3 DNA: TGTGCCAGCAGCATGACTGGAAACACCGGGGAGCTGTTTTTT
CDR3 protein: CASSMTGNTGELFF

clone size: once
J gene: TRBJ2-1
D gene: NA
V gene: TRBV1
CDR3 DNA: TGCACCAGCAGCCTGCACGGATTCGGGGGTAGCTCCTACAATGAGCAGTTCTTC
CDR3 protein: CTSSLHGFGGSSYNEQFF

clone size: NA
J gene: TRBJ2-3
D gene: TRBD2
V gene: TRBV5-1
CDR3 DNA: TGCGCCAGCAGCGAATTAGCGGGGGGGCAGGGAGATACGCAGTATTTT
CDR3 protein: CASSELAGGQGDTQYF

clone size: once
J gene: TRBJ2-7
D gene: NA
V gene: TRBV6-6
CDR3 DNA: TGTGCCAGCAGTTACAACACCTACGAGCAGTACTTC
CDR3 protein: CASSYNTYEQYF

clone size: few
J gene: TRBJ2-1
D gene: TRBD2
V gene: TRBV2
CDR3 DNA: TGTGCCAGCAGACTTAGCGGGGGGGCCTACAATGAGCAGTTCTTC
CDR3 protein: CASRLSGGAYNEQFF

clone size: NA
J gene: TRBJ2-7
D gene: NA
V gene: TRBV4-3
CDR3 DNA: TGCCTAGGAGGGGTCCACGAGCAGTACTTC
CDR3 protein: CLGGVHEQYF

clone size: NA
J gene: TRBJ2-1
D gene: NA
V gene: TRBV5-1
CDR3 DNA: TGCGCCAGCAGCTTGGGGATTAGTGGCGGGGACTACAATGAGCAGTTCTTC
CDR3 protein: CASSLGISGGDYNEQFF

clone size: few
J gene: TRBJ1-3
D gene: NA
V gene: TRBV28
CDR3 DNA: TGTGCCAGCAGTTTCAGGGGCGCTGGAAACACCATATATTTT
CDR3 protein: CASSFRGAGNTIYF

clone size: NA
J gene: TRBJ1-5
D gene: TRBD1
V gene: TRBV10-1
CDR3 DNA: TGCGCCAGCAGTGAGGCAGGGGGAATCGGCAATCAGCCCCAGCATTTT
CDR3 protein: CASSEAGGIGNQPQHF

clone size: NA
J gene: TRBJ2-3
D gene: NA
V gene: TRBV9
CDR3 DNA: TGTGCCAGCAGCTCGGGGGCGGGGGTTTGGCTAGATACGCAGTATTTT
CDR3 protein: CASSSGAGVWLDTQYF

clone size: NA
J gene: TRBJ1-1
D gene: NA
V gene: TRBV6-1
CDR3 DNA: TGTGCCAGCAGTGGTGGGGGGGGCAGGGAAGCTTTCTTT
CDR3 protein: CASSGGGGREAFF

clone size: NA
J gene: TRBJ2-4
D gene: TRBD2
V gene: TRBV5-4
CDR3 DNA: TGTGCCAGCAGCTTGGGCGGGGGGGCCAGGAAAAACATTCAGTACTTC
CDR3 protein: CASSLGGGARKNIQYF

clone size: NA
J gene: TRBJ2-7
D gene: NA
V gene: TRBV5-1
CDR3 DNA: TGCGCCAGCAGCTTGGGGGACAACTCCTACGAGCGGTACTTC
CDR3 protein: CASSLGDNSYERYF

clone size: NA
J gene: TRBJ1-2
D gene: NA
V gene: TRBV11-3
CDR3 DNA: TGTGCCAGCAGCTTAGATCCCCAGGGCGGTGGCTACACCTTC
CDR3 protein: CASSLDPQGGGYTF

clone size: NA
J gene: TRBJ2-5
D gene: TRBD1
V gene: TRBV6-6
CDR3 DNA: TGTGCCAGCACCCTGGGACAGGGGACACCCTCACAGACCCAGTACTTC
CDR3 protein: CASTLGQGTPSQTQYF

clone size: NA
J gene: TRBJ2-2
D gene: TRBD2
V gene: TRBV25-1
CDR3 DNA: TGTGCCAGCAGGCGGGGGATCAACACCGGGGAGCTGTTTTTT
CDR3 protein: CASRRGINTGELFF

clone size: NA
J gene: TRBJ1-4
D gene: NA
V gene: TRBV7-2
CDR3 DNA: TGTGCCAGCAGCTTAGGCAGGGCCCGTGAAAAACTGTTTTTT
CDR3 protein: CASSLGRAREKLFF

clone size: many
J gene: TRBJ1-5
D gene: NA
V gene: TRBV7-2
CDR3 DNA: TGTGCCAGCAGCTTATGGGCGGGGGGCCAGCAGCCCCAGCATTTT
CDR3 protein: CASSLWAGGQQPQHF

clone size: NA
J gene: TRBJ2-2
D gene: TRBD1
V gene: TRBV6-5
CDR3 DNA: TGTGCCAGCCACGACAGGGGGCAAACCGGGGAGCTGTTTTTT
CDR3 protein: CASHDRGQTGELFF

clone size: NA
J gene: TRBJ2-5
D gene: NA
V gene: TRBV4-3
CDR3 DNA: TGCGCCAGCAGCCAAGATCGGGTGGTACAAGAGACCCAGTACTTC
CDR3 protein: CASSQDRVVQETQYF

clone size: NA
J gene: TRBJ1-6
D gene: TRBD1
V gene: TRBV6-6
CDR3 DNA: TGTGCCAGCAGTGCGGACAGGGTTAATTCACCCCTCCACTTT
CDR3 protein: CASSADRVNSPLHF

clone size: NA
J gene: TRBJ1-1
D gene: NA
V gene: TRBV2
CDR3 DNA: TGTGCCAGCAGTGTGCAGGGTAACACTGAAGCTTTCTTT
CDR3 protein: CASSVQGNTEAFF